This T cell receptor (beta chain) was captured by sequencing in a study of shared clonotypes between healthy human individuals. Every one of the donors was a Caucasian adult that lived in Nashville, Tennessee. This CDR3 has 15 amino acids. Trimming left V 7 bases short and J 0 bases short, with 13 bases between. Germline CDR1 reads LNHDA; CDR2 reads SQIVND (reference sequence). Whole-study results and caveats: Specimens sampled were limited to blood, with tissue repertoires likely differing.

As regards this clone: The antigen is not known.

Clones were sequenced by immunoSEQ multiplex PCR, and TCRdb holds only the in-frame ones, with some missing. The repertoire holds more than 2 million clones, with nearly 97% as singletons. The TCR sequence derives from a man between 18 and 35 years old in good health. This chain joins TRBV19 and TRBJ1-5; D is ambiguous. The sequencing input was naive CD4+ T cells sorted from blood. Documented subset: CD45RA+ positively selected. CDR3 nucleotide sequence: TGTGCCAGTACCACCCCAGCTTATAGCAATCAGCCCCAGCATTTT. This gives the protein CASTTPAYSNQPQHF.